The 27 T cell receptor beta chains below were found in one sample sequenced in a study of cytomegalovirus exposure and HLA in healthy donors. 13 Jbeta primers and 60 Vbeta primers were used for the PCR. Clones were read by immunoSEQ multiplex PCR, and TCRdb kept only the in-frame ones, dropping some. The sample consists of 150,000 or so clones, under 70% of them appearing once. Specimen: PBMCs. The source is a man in his thirties or forties in good health and CMV-seropositive.

The chain has TRBV2 and TRBJ1-2; 10 bases agree with TRBD1. Germline-derived CDR1 and CDR2 are SNHLY and FYNNEI. V lost 7 bases and J lost 5; bases outside the gene matches: 7. The CDR3 spans 14 residues. The CDR3 spells CASTPEGQGYGYTF. Here the CDR3 DNA reads TGTGCCAGCACCCCAGAGGGACAGGGGTATGGCTACACCTTC.

This clone came up once. The chain combines TRBV28 with TRBJ2-7, with 9 bases identical to TRBD1. In germline, CDR1 is MDHEN, CDR2 SYDVKM. This CDR3 comprises 23 residues. After removal of 7 bases from V and 5 bases from J, the junction contained 36 bases not matched to a gene. CDR3 bases: TGTGCCAGCAATCCCCAGTTGGCCCGCCCCAAGGACAGGGGACTTCTCGGGTCCAACGAGCAGTACTTC. This translates into CASNPQLARPKDRGLLGSNEQYF.

This clone has a single count. This chain links TRBV30 with TRBJ1-1; TRBD1 might be the D (6 bases). Trimming pared 2 bases from V and 1 base from J, leaving 11 bases between. Germline CDR1 reads GTSNPN; CDR2 reads SVGIG (reference sequence). The CDR3 is 14 amino acids. The CDR3 DNA reads TGTGCCTGGAGTCGGGGGGCCCAGAACACTGAAGCTTTCTTT. Translation gives CAWSRGAQNTEAFF.

The rearrangement uses TRBV14 and TRBJ2-7; 7 positions match TRBD1. Per the germline V gene, CDR1 is SGHDN and CDR2 is FVKESK. V shed 4 bases, J shed 6 bases, and the junction held 6 bases outside the gene matches. The length of the CDR3 is 13 residues. The CDR3 protein is CASSRQTGVEQYF. The CDR3 DNA is TGTGCCAGCAGCCGACAAACAGGGGTCGAGCAGTACTTC.

V usage is TRBV7-3 and J usage is TRBJ2-7; TRBD2 matches 14 bases. Matching the DNA end better, TRBJ2-1 makes the J call doubtful. CDR3 length: 16 amino acids. Per germline, CDR1 SGHTA and CDR2 FQGTGA. In DNA form, the CDR3 reads TGTGCCAGCAGCTTAACGGGACTAGCGGGAGAGAATGAGCAGTTCTTC. Its translation: CASSLTGLAGENEQFF.

V is TRBV6-5 and J is TRBJ1-4; D is unresolved. Trimming removed 8 bases from V and 7 bases from J, with 11 bases in between. CDR3 length: 12 amino acids. Germline V CDR1 and CDR2: MNHEY, SVGAGI. For the CDR3, the DNA is TGTGCCAGCCGGGGAGGTTCTGAAAAACTGTTTTTT. Its translation: CASRGGSEKLFF.

The chain uses TRBV4-2 and TRBJ2-3; TRBD2 aligns across 11 bases. The V gene end was trimmed by 4 bases and the J gene end by 0 bases; junction bases not matched to a gene: 9. Germline V gives CDR1 LGHNA, CDR2 YNFKEQ. The CDR3 has 18 residues. This CDR3 is CASSRVLAGVSSTDTQYF. The CDR3 DNA reads TGTGCCAGCAGCCGAGTACTAGCGGGGGTCTCTAGCACAGATACGCAGTATTTT.

The chain recombines TRBV27 with TRBJ1-6, with D maybe TRBD1 (5 bases). Germline V lookup: CDR1 MNHEY, CDR2 SMNVEV (reference sequence). V lost 3 bases, J lost 11 bases, and 11 bases lay in between. This CDR3 region has 13 residues. This chain's CDR3 is CASSFGGGAPLHF. CDR3 sequence (DNA): TGTGCCAGCAGTTTCGGGGGTGGGGCACCCCTCCACTTT.

This chain's CDR3 is CASLDDLGAETQYF. DNA for the CDR3: TGTGCCAGCCTCGACGATCTAGGGGCGGAGACCCAGTACTTC. This chain joins TRBV28 and TRBJ2-5; TRBD1 might be the D (5 bases). The germline V gene has CDR1 MDHEN and CDR2 SYDVKM. The CDR3 is 14 residues long. The V gene lost 8 bases and the J gene lost 5 bases, with 18 bases spanning the gap.

The CDR3 sequence: CAWRGLAGSGARFF. CDR3 nucleotide sequence: TGTGCCTGGAGGGGACTAGCGGGTAGTGGCGCGCGGTTCTTC. The chain carries TRBV30 and TRBJ2-1; 12 positions match TRBD2. J gave up 15 bases and V 3 bases, and 12 bases lay outside the gene matches. Germline CDR1 GTSNPN, CDR2 SVGIG (reference sequence). The CDR3 extends over 14 amino acids.

The rearrangement uses TRBV15 and TRBJ1-1; a possible D gene is TRBD1 (5 bases). Germline assignment: CDR1 LNHNV and CDR2 YYDKDF (reference sequence). The CDR3 sequence is 13 residues long. With 0 bases removed from V and 11 bases from J, the gap between germline ends came to 13 bases. CDR3: CATSRDGTGGAFF. For the CDR3, the DNA is TGTGCCACCAGCAGAGATGGGACGGGGGGGGCTTTCTTT.

The V call is TRBV7-9, the J call TRBJ2-1, with D perhaps TRBD2 (6 bases). Trimming shortened V by 4 bases and J by 0 bases, and 10 bases separated the two germline ends. Germline V gene data show CDR1 as SEHNR and CDR2 as FQNEAQ (reference sequence). There are 15 residues in the CDR3. The CDR3 region is CASSSGLVSYNEQFF. The CDR3, as DNA: TGTGCCAGCAGCTCGGGACTTGTCTCCTACAATGAGCAGTTCTTC.

V gene TRBV12-5 combines with J gene TRBJ1-4; a possible D gene is TRBD1 (5 bases). The ends were cut back, 3 bases at V and 4 bases at J, with 12 bases in the middle. The CDR3 loop spans 15 amino acids. The germline CDR1 and CDR2 sequences are LGHNT and FRNRAP. The CDR3 region has the DNA TGTGCTAGTGGTTTCTGGGACTTCAGTAATGAAAAACTGTTTTTT. Amino acids: CASGFWDFSNEKLFF.

The rearrangement joins TRBV11-2 to TRBJ2-7, with a possible D match to TRBD1 (6 bases). V lost 5 bases, J lost 5 bases, and 19 bases lay in between. Germline values: CDR1 SGHAT, CDR2 FQNNGV. The CDR3 has 15 amino acids. The CDR3 loop is CASSRTPGAQDEQYF. The CDR3, as DNA: TGTGCCAGCAGCCGAACCCCAGGGGCCCAGGACGAGCAGTACTTC.

This clone was observed a single time. V usage is TRBV6-1 and J usage is TRBJ2-4; 7 bases line up with TRBD2. The trim removed 3 bases at V and 2 bases at J, leaving 4 bases unmatched. This CDR3 has 15 residues. CDR1 is MNHNS, CDR2 SASEGT, per germline. The CDR3 DNA reads TGTGCCAGCAGTGAGGGGAGGGCCACCAAAAACATTCAGTACTTC. This translates into CASSEGRATKNIQYF.

This chain links TRBV4-2 with TRBJ1-1; 8 nucleotides align to TRBD1. Unmatched junction bases numbered 5, after V lost 4 bases and J lost 1 base. The CDR3 is 15 amino acids. Germline-derived CDR1 and CDR2 are LGHNA and YNFKEQ. The CDR3, as DNA: TGTGCCAGCAGCCCCCGGGACAGGCAGAACACTGAAGCTTTCTTT. Translated: CASSPRDRQNTEAFF.

This chain joins TRBV5-1 and TRBJ2-5; a weak D match, TRBD1 (5 bases). Trimming pared 0 bases from V and 5 bases from J, leaving 11 bases between. This CDR3 has 14 residues. Per germline, CDR1 SGHRS and CDR2 YFSETQ. CDR3 coding DNA: TGCGCCAGCAGCTTGGAGGGGTTTTTGGAGACCCAGTACTTC. This sequence encodes CASSLEGFLETQYF.

This clone was recorded a few times. The chain uses TRBV10-3 and TRBJ1-4; 7 nucleotides match TRBD1. After removal of 6 bases from V and 0 bases from J, the junction contained 7 bases not matched to a gene. The CDR3 is 16 amino acids. The germline V gene encodes CDR1 ENHRY and CDR2 SYGVKD. The CDR3 spells CAISPGQAATNEKLFF. As DNA, the CDR3 is TGTGCCATCAGCCCTGGACAGGCCGCAACTAATGAAAAACTGTTTTTT.

The chain uses TRBV12-5 and TRBJ1-1; maybe TRBD1 (5 bases). V lost 9 bases and J 1 base, leaving 9 bases between the germline ends. CDR3 length: 12 amino acids. Germline loops: CDR1 LGHNT, CDR2 FRNRAP. Written as DNA, the CDR3 is TGTGCTAGCCTCACAGGGAACACTGAAGCTTTCTTT. It encodes CASLTGNTEAFF. The full variable domain, rest sourced from reference TRBV12-5 and TRBJ1-1, is DARVTQTPRHKVTEMGQEVTMRCQPILGHNTVFWYRQTMMQGLELLAYFRNRAPLDDSGMPKDRFSAEMPDATLATLKIQPSEPRDSAVYFCASLTGNTEAFFGQGTRLTVV.

The chain is built from TRBV28 and TRBJ2-7, with 7 nucleotides matching TRBD1. V trimming: 6 bases; J trimming: 5 bases; junction bases outside the gene matches: 10. Looked up from germline, CDR1 is MDHEN and CDR2 is SYDVKM. The CDR3 is 14 amino acids. CDR3 DNA: TGTGCCAGCAGAGAGACAGGGAAGATAAACGAGCAGTACTTC. Its translation: CASRETGKINEQYF.

The gene calls are TRBV29-1 and TRBJ2-5; 7 bases line up with TRBD1. Trimming removed 8 bases from V and 4 bases from J; junction bases left unmatched: 13. The CDR3 runs to 14 residues. CDR1 and CDR2 from the germline V gene are SQVTM and ANQGSEA. CDR3 sequence: CSSLSPAGGETQYF. The DNA for the CDR3 is TGCAGCTCCCTCTCCCCCGCAGGGGGAGAGACCCAGTACTTC. The full variable domain, completed using reference TRBV29-1 and TRBJ2-5, is SAVISQKPSRDICQRGTSLTIQCQVDSQVTMMFWYRQQPGQSLTLIATANQGSEATYESGFVIDKFPISRPNLTFSTLTVSNMSPEDSSIYLCSSLSPAGGETQYFGPGTRLLVL.

Written as DNA, the CDR3 is TGTGCCAGCAAGTTTGAGAGCTCCTACAATGAGCAGTTCTTC. Residues: CASKFESSYNEQFF. The genes are TRBV6-5 and TRBJ2-1; no reliable D call. This CDR3 is built from 14 residues. Germline CDR1 reads MNHEY; CDR2 reads SVGAGI. Trimming took 7 bases from V and 0 from J, leaving 10 bases between them.

The chain is built from TRBV5-6 and TRBJ1-3; 10 nucleotides agree with TRBD1. Germline CDR1 reads SGHDT; CDR2 reads YYEEEE. The CDR3 sequence is 16 residues long. J gave up 2 bases and V 6 bases, and 8 bases lay outside the gene matches. Written as DNA, the CDR3 is TGTGCCAGCACCGACGCCGGGACAGGGGCTGGAAACACCATATATTTT. Translated: CASTDAGTGAGNTIYF.

This clone was recorded a few times. V and J are TRBV5-1 and TRBJ1-1; D not resolved. The CDR3 runs to 14 residues. Trimming took 7 bases from V and 0 from J, leaving 13 bases between them. Per germline, CDR1 SGHRS and CDR2 YFSETQ. CDR3 DNA: TGCGCCAGCGCGATTGCTGAAATGAACACTGAAGCTTTCTTT. Translating gives CASAIAEMNTEAFF.

V and J are TRBV6-6 and TRBJ2-7; the match to TRBD2 covers 14 bases. Germline values: CDR1 MNHNY, CDR2 SVGAGI (reference sequence). With V trimmed by 6 bases and J by 3 bases, 7 bases remained unmatched. This CDR3 has 16 amino acids. The CDR3: CASSSPGTSGSYEQYF. CDR3 nucleotides: TGTGCCAGCAGCTCTCCCGGGACTAGCGGGAGCTACGAGCAGTACTTC.

This sequence joins TRBV27 and TRBJ2-7; 10 bases are shared with TRBD2. The length of the CDR3 is 15 residues. J was trimmed by 2 bases and V by 4 bases; bases with no gene match: 5. Germline V CDR1 and CDR2: MNHEY, SMNVEV (reference sequence). As DNA, the CDR3 is TGTGCCAGCAGTTCCCTAGCGGGAGACACCTACGAGCAGTACTTC. Protein sequence: CASSSLAGDTYEQYF.

The chain combines TRBV28 with TRBJ1-2; a weak D match, TRBD1 (5 bases). Germline-derived CDR1 and CDR2 are MDHEN and SYDVKM. This CDR3 has 14 residues. The V gene lost 8 bases and the J gene lost 8 bases, with 21 bases spanning the gap. CDR3 nucleotide sequence: TGTGCCAGCTACGACCCCGGCAGGGTTGTGGGCTACACCTTC. It translates to CASYDPGRVVGYTF.